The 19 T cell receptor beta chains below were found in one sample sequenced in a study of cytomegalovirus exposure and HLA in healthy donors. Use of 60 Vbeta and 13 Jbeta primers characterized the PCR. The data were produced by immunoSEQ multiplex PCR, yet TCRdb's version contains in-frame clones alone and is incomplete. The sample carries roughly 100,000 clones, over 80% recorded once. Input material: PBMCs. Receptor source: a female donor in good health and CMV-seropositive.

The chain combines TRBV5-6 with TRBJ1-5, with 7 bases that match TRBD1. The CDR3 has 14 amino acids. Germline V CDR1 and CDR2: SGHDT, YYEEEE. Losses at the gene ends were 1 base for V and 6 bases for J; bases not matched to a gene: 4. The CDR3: CASSLNRGLQPQHF. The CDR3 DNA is TGTGCCAGCAGCTTGAATAGGGGGCTTCAGCCCCAGCATTTT. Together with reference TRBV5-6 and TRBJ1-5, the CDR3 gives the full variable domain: DAGVTQSPTHLIKTRGQQVTLRCSPKSGHDTVSWYQQALGQGPQFIFQYYEEEERQRGNFPDRFSGHQFPNYSSELNVNALLLGDSALYLCASSLNRGLQPQHFGDGTRLSIL.

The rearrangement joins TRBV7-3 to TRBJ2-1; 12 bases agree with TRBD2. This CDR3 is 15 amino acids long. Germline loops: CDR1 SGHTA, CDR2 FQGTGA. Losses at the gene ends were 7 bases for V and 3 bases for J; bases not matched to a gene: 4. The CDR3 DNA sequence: TGTGCCAGCACAGGACTAGCGGGAAACTACAATGAGCAGTTCTTC. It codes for CASTGLAGNYNEQFF.

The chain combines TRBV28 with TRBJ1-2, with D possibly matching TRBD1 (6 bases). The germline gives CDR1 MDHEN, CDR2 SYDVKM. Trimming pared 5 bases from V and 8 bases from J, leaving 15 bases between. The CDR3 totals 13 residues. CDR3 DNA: TGTGCCAGCAGTAGGGACATCTCGGGGGGCTACACCTTC. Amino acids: CASSRDISGGYTF.

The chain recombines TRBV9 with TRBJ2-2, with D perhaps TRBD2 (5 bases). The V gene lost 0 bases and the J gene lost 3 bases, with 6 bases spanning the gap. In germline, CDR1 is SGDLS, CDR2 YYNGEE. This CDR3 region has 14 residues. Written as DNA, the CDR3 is TGTGCCAGCAGCGTAGCAGCGGACACCGGGGAGCTGTTTTTT. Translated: CASSVAADTGELFF.

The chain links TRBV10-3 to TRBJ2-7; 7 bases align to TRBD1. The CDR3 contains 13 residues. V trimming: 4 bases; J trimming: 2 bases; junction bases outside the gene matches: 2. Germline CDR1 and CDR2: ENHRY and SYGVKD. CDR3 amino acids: CAISGQGTYEQYF. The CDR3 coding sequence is TGTGCCATCAGTGGACAGGGAACCTACGAGCAGTACTTC.

In DNA form, the CDR3 reads TGTGCCAGCGCCTTAGCCGGGGATGGCTACACCTTC. Its translation: CASALAGDGYTF. The rearrangement uses TRBV7-9 and TRBJ1-2; no clear D gene. From germline, CDR1 is SEHNR and CDR2 FQNEAQ (reference sequence). The CDR3 contains 12 residues. Trimming shortened V by 8 bases and J by 6 bases, and 13 bases separated the two germline ends.

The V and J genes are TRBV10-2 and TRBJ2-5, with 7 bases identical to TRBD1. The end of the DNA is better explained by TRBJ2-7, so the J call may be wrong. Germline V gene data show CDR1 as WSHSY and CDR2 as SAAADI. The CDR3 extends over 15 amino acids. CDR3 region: CASRSPGQSSYEQYF. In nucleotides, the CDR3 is TGCGCCAGCAGATCTCCGGGACAGAGCTCCTACGAGCAGTACTTC.

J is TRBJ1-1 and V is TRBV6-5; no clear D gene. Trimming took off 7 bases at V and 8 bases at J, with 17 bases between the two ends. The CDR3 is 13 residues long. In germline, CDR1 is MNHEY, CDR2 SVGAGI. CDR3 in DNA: TGTGCCAGCACCCGAGGAGGGTTAGGCGAAGCTTTCTTT. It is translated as CASTRGGLGEAFF.

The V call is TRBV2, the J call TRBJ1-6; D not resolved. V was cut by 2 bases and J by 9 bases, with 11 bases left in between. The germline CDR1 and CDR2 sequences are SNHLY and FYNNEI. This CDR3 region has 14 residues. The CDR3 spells CASSELGGSSPLHF. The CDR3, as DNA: TGTGCCAGCAGTGAATTGGGTGGGAGTTCACCCCTCCACTTT.

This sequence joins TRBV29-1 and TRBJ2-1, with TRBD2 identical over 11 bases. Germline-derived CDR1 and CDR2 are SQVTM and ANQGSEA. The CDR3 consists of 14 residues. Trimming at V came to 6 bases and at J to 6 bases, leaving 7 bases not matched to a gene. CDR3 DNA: TGCAGCGTGGCAGTTAGCGGGGGGGCCAATGAGCAGTTCTTC. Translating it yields CSVAVSGGANEQFF.

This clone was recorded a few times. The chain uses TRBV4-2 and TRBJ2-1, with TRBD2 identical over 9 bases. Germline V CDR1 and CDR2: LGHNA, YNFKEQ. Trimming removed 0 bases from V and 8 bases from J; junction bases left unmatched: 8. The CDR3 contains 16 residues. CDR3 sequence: CASSQETAGGSYEQFF. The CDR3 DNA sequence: TGTGCCAGCAGCCAAGAAACAGCGGGGGGAAGTTATGAGCAGTTCTTC.

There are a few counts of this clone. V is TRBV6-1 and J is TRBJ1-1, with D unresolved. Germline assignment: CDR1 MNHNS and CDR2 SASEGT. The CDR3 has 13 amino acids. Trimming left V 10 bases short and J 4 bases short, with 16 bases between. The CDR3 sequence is CAIRRVLGTEAFF. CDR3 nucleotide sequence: TGTGCCATCCGGAGGGTTTTGGGCACTGAAGCTTTCTTT.

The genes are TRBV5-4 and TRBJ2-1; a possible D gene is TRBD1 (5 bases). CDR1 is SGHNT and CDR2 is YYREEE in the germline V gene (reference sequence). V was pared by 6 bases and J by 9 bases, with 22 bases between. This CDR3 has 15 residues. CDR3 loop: CASIPRLGVDGEQFF. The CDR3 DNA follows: TGTGCCAGCATCCCGAGGTTAGGGGTAGATGGTGAGCAGTTCTTC.

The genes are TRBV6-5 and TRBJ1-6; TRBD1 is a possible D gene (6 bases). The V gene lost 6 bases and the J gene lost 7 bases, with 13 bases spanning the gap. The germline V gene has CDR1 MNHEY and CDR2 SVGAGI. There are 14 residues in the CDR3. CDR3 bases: TGTGCCAGCAGCTTCGGACAGCTAAATTCACCCCTCCACTTT. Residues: CASSFGQLNSPLHF.

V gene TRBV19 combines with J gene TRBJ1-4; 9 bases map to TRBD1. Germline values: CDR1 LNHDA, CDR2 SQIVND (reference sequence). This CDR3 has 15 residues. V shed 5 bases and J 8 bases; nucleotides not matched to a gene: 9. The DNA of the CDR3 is TGTGCCAGTAGTCCCCGGGACAGGGTATTGGAAAAACTGTTTTTT. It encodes CASSPRDRVLEKLFF.

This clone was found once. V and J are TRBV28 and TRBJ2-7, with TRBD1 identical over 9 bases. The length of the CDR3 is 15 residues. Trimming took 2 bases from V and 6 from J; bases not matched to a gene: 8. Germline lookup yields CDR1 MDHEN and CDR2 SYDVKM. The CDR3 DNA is TGTGCCAGCAGTTTAAGAGGGACAGGGAATGCCGAGCAGTACTTC. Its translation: CASSLRGTGNAEQYF.

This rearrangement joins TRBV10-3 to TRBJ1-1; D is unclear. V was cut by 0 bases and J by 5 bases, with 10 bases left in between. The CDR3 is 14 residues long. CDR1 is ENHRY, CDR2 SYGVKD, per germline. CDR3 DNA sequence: TGTGCCATCAGTGAGTCCCTTTCGGGGACTGAAGCTTTCTTT. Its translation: CAISESLSGTEAFF.

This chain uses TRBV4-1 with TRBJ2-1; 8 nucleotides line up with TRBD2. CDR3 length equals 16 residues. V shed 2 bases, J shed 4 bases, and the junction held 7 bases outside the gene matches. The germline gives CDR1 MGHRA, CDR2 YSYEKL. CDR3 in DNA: TGCGCCAGCAGCCAACCCGGGACTAGGGGTTACAATGAGCAGTTCTTC. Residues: CASSQPGTRGYNEQFF.

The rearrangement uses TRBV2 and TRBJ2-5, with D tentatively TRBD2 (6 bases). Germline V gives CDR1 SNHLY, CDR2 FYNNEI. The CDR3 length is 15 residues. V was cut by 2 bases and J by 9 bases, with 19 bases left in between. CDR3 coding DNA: TGTGCCAGCAGTGAATATGGGGGAGGTAGGGAGGCCCAGTACTTC. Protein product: CASSEYGGGREAQYF.